This T cell receptor beta chain was documented in a study of blood T cell repertoires in COVID-19. Here immunoSEQ multiplex PCR was the method, and the copy in TCRdb shows in-frame clones only, minus some. The sample contains more than 50,000 clones, 83% of which appear only once. V lost 8 bases and J lost 4, with 13 bases in between. Germline lookup yields CDR1 SGDLS and CDR2 YYNGEE. This CDR3 spans 13 amino acids. The TCR sequence derives from a woman in her fifties or sixties with acute or convalescent COVID-19. Sequencing was performed on peripheral blood. V usage is TRBV9 and J usage is TRBJ1-5; D possibly corresponds to TRBD1 (6 bases). The CDR3 sequence is CARIDRLNQPQHF. CDR3 coding DNA: TGTGCCAGGATCGACAGGCTGAATCAGCCCCAGCATTTT.